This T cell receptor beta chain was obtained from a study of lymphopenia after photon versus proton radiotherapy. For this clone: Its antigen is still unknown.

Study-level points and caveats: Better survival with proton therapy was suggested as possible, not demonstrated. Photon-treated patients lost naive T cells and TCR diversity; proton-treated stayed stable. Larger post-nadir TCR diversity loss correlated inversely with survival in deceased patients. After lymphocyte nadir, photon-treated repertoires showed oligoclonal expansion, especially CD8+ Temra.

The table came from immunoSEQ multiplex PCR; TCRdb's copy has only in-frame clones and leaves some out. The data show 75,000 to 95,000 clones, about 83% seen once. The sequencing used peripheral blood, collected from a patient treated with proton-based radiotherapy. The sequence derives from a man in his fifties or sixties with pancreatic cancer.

In DNA form, the CDR3 reads TGTGCCAGCAGCTTGAAACAGGGGCTGGGGGACACTGAAGCTTTCTTT. It codes for CASSLKQGLGDTEAFF. J is TRBJ1-1 and V is TRBV7-8; 7 bases map to TRBD1. Germline loops: CDR1 SGHVS, CDR2 FQNEAQ. This CDR3 has 16 residues. Trimming cost V 3 bases and J 3 bases; bases outside gene matches: 10.